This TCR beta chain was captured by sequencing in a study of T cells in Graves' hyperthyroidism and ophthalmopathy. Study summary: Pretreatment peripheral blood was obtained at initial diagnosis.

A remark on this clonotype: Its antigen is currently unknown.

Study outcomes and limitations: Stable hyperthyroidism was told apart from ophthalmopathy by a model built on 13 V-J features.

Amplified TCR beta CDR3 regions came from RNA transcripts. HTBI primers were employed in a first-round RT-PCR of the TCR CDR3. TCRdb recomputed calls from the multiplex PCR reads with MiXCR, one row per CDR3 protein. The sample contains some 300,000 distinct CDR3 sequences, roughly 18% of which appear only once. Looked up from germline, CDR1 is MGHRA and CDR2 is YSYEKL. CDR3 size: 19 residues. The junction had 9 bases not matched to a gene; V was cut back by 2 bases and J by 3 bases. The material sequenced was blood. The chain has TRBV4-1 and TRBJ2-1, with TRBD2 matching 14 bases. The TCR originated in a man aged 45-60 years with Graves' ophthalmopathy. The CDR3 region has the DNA TGCGCCAGCAGCCAACTCCGACTAGCGGGAGGGTCCCGCTACAATGAGCAGTTCTTC. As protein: CASSQLRLAGGSRYNEQFF.